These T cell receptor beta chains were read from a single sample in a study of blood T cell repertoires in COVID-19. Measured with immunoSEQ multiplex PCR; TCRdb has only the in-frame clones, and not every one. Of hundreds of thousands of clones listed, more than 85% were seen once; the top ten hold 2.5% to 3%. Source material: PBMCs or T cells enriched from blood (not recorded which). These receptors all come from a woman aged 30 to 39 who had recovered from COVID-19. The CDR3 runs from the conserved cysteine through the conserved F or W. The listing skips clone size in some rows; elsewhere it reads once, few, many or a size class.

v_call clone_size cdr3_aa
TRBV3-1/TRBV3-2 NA CASSQDLNYNEQFF
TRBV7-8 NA CASSSGQLGNTIYF
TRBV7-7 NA CASSLAAGGSYEQYF
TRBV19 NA CASSIVGQFQPGNTIYF
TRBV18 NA CASSPFEGSSYGYTF
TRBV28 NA CASKFRGGSGNTIYF
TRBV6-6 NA CASSHEEAGTGDTGELFF
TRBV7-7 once CASSLEAAGELFF
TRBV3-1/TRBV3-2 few CASSANDRDNSPLHF
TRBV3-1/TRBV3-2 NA CASRPQGSNEQFF
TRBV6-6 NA CASQTTRDTIYF
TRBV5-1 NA CASSWEGETQYF
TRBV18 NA CASSPVQDEAFF
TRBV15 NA CATSTTPQGTDTQYF
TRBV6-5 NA CASSYSSGGTDTQYF
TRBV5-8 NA CASSLPSQESYNEQFF
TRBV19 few CASSIRGRGNTEAFF
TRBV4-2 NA CASSQETQGFTEAFF
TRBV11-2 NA CASSLEPGRAEAFF
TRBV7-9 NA CASSSVVAGNTEAFF
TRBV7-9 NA CASSPQGGSGNTIYF
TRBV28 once CASSTLTSGRGDTQYF
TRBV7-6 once CASSETLDREYSPLHF
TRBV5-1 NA CASSLVGRGTGELFF
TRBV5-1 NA CASSPLGYDRTEAFF